This paragraph covers one T cell receptor beta chain sequence. The identical CDR3 is also encoded by other nucleotide sequences in the sample. The data belong to a study of blood T cell repertoires in COVID-19. This table comes from immunoSEQ multiplex PCR, and its TCRdb copy is limited to in-frame clones, with some not included. Seen here are 250,000 to 350,000 clones, 70% to 90% observed once, and the top ten hold more than 7.5%. The CDR3 runs to 15 residues. Per germline, CDR1 SGHTA and CDR2 FQGNSA. Trimming removed 0 bases at V and 0 bases at J, with 6 bases between. The sequence derives from a man between 18 and 29 years old with active or convalescent COVID-19. Sequenced: peripheral blood. The rearrangement joins TRBV7-2 to TRBJ1-5; D gene unclear. CDR3 residues: CASSLAGGSNQPQHF. The CDR3 region has the DNA TGTGCCAGCAGCTTAGCCGGAGGTAGCAATCAGCCCCAGCATTTT.